These 30 T cell receptor beta chains originate from one sample sequenced in a study of blood T cell repertoires in COVID-19. Assay used: immunoSEQ multiplex PCR; TCRdb lists only in-frame clones, some missing. The sample includes 75,000 or so clones, 88% of them seen just once. The sample comprised peripheral blood. The receptors derive from a man aged 70-80 years with acute or convalescent COVID-19.

The chain recombines TRBV6-6 with TRBJ2-3; 8 bases agree with TRBD2. With 7 bases clipped from V and 1 base from J, the junction kept 10 bases outside the gene matches. CDR3 length: 16 residues. In germline, CDR1 is MNHNY, CDR2 SVGAGI (reference sequence). The CDR3 DNA reads TGTGCCAGCACCCCTAGGGCGGGAGGAGGCACAGATACGCAGTATTTT. This codes for CASTPRAGGGTDTQYF.

The chain couples TRBV30 to TRBJ2-2; 8 nucleotides align to TRBD2. V was clipped by 2 bases and J by 3 bases; unmatched bases: 2. The CDR3 covers 14 residues. CDR1 GTSNPN and CDR2 SVGIG come from the germline V gene (reference sequence). The CDR3 sequence is CAWSRGGYTGELFF. The DNA for the CDR3 is TGTGCCTGGAGTCGGGGGGGGTACACCGGGGAGCTGTTTTTT.

The chain links TRBV6-2 or TRBV6-3 to TRBJ2-4; D possibly corresponds to TRBD1 (6 bases). CDR1 is MNHEY and CDR2 is SVGEGT in the germline V gene. CDR3 length equals 14 residues. Trimming stripped 5 bases from V and 2 bases from J, with 10 bases between. The CDR3 loop is CASSLGGTKNIQYF. CDR3 bases: TGTGCCAGCAGTCTAGGGGGTACCAAAAACATTCAGTACTTC.

The chain joins TRBV29-1 to TRBJ2-1, with D possibly called TRBD1 or TRBD2 (5 bases each). This CDR3 has 14 amino acids. Germline-derived CDR1 and CDR2 are SQVTM and ANQGSEA. Trimming took off 7 bases at V and 8 bases at J, with 21 bases between the two ends. The CDR3 DNA follows: TGCAGCGCAGGGTCGACTAATATCGTCCATGAGCAGTTCTTC. Its translation: CSAGSTNIVHEQFF.

The chain recombines TRBV5-1 with TRBJ2-1; 10 bases are shared with TRBD2. This CDR3 is 15 amino acids long. The V segment lost 0 bases and the J segment 7 bases; nucleotides outside the gene matches: 4. Germline V gene data show CDR1 as SGHRS and CDR2 as YFSETQ. DNA of the CDR3: TGCGCCAGCAGCTTGGCTAGCGGGAGCTATAATGAGCAGTTCTTC. It translates to CASSLASGSYNEQFF.

This chain links TRBV18 with TRBJ2-7; unclear D gene. The germline V and J ends were trimmed by 0 bases and 4 bases, with 13 bases remaining between them. The CDR3 totals 15 residues. In germline, CDR1 is KGHSH, CDR2 LQKENI. CDR3 residues: CASSPPGLPQYEQYF. The CDR3 DNA reads TGTGCCAGCTCACCACCGGGCCTCCCCCAGTACGAGCAGTACTTC.

The CDR3 sequence is CASSLRGLGNNSPLHF. CDR3 DNA sequence: TGTGCCAGCAGCTTACGAGGCCTGGGTAATAATTCACCCCTCCACTTT. The rearrangement joins TRBV7-9 to TRBJ1-6; unclear D gene. The CDR3 is 16 amino acids. CDR1 is SEHNR, CDR2 FQNEAQ, per germline (reference sequence). Trimming took off 2 bases at V and 5 bases at J, with 13 bases between the two ends.

The chain has TRBV28 and TRBJ2-3; TRBD2 agrees at 8 bases. The CDR3 loop spans 15 amino acids. Germline CDR1 MDHEN, CDR2 SYDVKM. After removal of 10 bases from V and 0 bases from J, the junction contained 9 bases not matched to a gene. Here the CDR3 reads CATTLAASSTDTQYF. CDR3 nucleotide sequence: TGTGCCACTACACTAGCGGCGTCTAGCACAGATACGCAGTATTTT. Variable domain in full (rest from reference TRBV28 and TRBJ2-3): DVKVTQSSRYLVKRTGEKVFLECVQDMDHENMFWYRQDPGLGLRLIYFSYDVKMKEKGDIPEGYSVSREKKERFSLILESASTNQTSMYLCATTLAASSTDTQYFGPGTRLTVL.

The V and J genes are TRBV5-1 and TRBJ2-2, with D possibly TRBD2 on 5 matching bases. The CDR3 is 17 amino acids. Trimming shortened V by 4 bases and J by 1 base, and 17 bases separated the two germline ends. Germline loops: CDR1 SGHRS, CDR2 YFSETQ. The CDR3 DNA reads as TGCGCCAGCAGCGATGCCCCAGCGGACTGGAACACCGGGGAGCTGTTTTTT. Residues: CASSDAPADWNTGELFF.

The chain links TRBV4-3 to TRBJ2-7; TRBD2 might be the D (5 bases). The CDR3 extends over 16 amino acids. The V gene's germline CDR1 is LGHNA and CDR2 YSLEER. The germline V and J ends were trimmed by 0 bases and 5 bases, with 17 bases remaining between them. The CDR3 coding sequence is TGCGCCAGCAGCCAAGAGAGGCTGGGAGTTGGCCACGAGCAGTACTTC. It encodes CASSQERLGVGHEQYF.

This clone was counted between two and nine times. J is TRBJ2-7 and V is TRBV12-3 or TRBV12-4, with D possibly being TRBD1 (5 bases). V dropped 5 bases and J dropped 7 bases, with 12 bases sitting between them. This CDR3 has 12 residues. CDR3: CASSRTKGEQYF. CDR3 sequence (DNA): TGTGCCAGCAGTCGAACCAAGGGGGAGCAGTACTTC.

This chain links TRBV5-1 with TRBJ2-1, with D hard to call. Trimming took 1 base from V and 8 from J, leaving 10 bases between them. The germline V gene has CDR1 SGHRS and CDR2 YFSETQ. The CDR3 covers 13 residues. The CDR3 region has the DNA TGCGCCAGCAGCTTGCCAGGCGTCGATGAGCAGTTCTTC. Translation: CASSLPGVDEQFF. The whole variable domain, remainder taken from reference TRBV5-1 and TRBJ2-1, is KAGVTQTPRYLIKTRGQQVTLSCSPISGHRSVSWYQQTPGQGLQFLFEYFSETQRNKGNFPGRFSGRQFSNSRSEMNVSTLELGDSALYLCASSLPGVDEQFFGPGTRLTVL.

CDR3 DNA sequence: TGCAGCGTTGAAGGACTAGCGGGAAAGAGCTCCTACAATGAGCAGTTCTTC. It codes for CSVEGLAGKSSYNEQFF. The rearrangement joins TRBV29-1 to TRBJ2-1, with 11 bases identical to TRBD2. Germline CDR1 reads SQVTM; CDR2 reads ANQGSEA. This CDR3 region has 17 residues. With 1 base clipped from V and 0 bases from J, the junction kept 5 bases outside the gene matches.

This clone was seen only a few times. The chain combines TRBV10-1 with TRBJ2-2; 10 positions agree with TRBD1. The junction had 10 bases not matched to a gene; V was cut back by 3 bases and J by 3 bases. The CDR3 runs to 18 residues. From germline, CDR1 is WNHNN and CDR2 SYGVQD (reference sequence). CDR3 protein: CASSEFRDRGVDTGELFF. For the CDR3, the DNA is TGCGCCAGCAGTGAATTCCGGGACAGGGGAGTCGACACCGGGGAGCTGTTTTTT.

The V and J genes are TRBV19 and TRBJ1-6; 12 bases agree with TRBD1. V was pared by 3 bases and J by 7 bases, with 7 bases of the junction left unmatched. CDR1 LNHDA and CDR2 SQIVND come from the germline V gene (reference sequence). This CDR3 contains 17 residues. CDR3 residues: CASSIWGQGANNSPLHF. DNA of the CDR3: TGTGCCAGTAGTATTTGGGGACAGGGGGCAAACAATTCACCCCTCCACTTT.

This chain joins TRBV28 and TRBJ1-1, with D perhaps matching TRBD1 (5 bases). CDR1 and CDR2 (germline): MDHEN, SYDVKM. V shed 2 bases and J shed 2 bases, with 12 bases lying between them. CDR3 length: 15 amino acids. The CDR3 DNA sequence: TGTGCCAGCAGTTTACAGGGTGTGAAAAACACTGAAGCTTTCTTT. Its protein is CASSLQGVKNTEAFF.

V usage is TRBV30 and J usage is TRBJ2-4; D may be TRBD2 (6 bases). V lost 0 bases and J lost 0, with 15 bases in between. Germline CDR1 is GTSNPN and CDR2 is SVGIG (reference sequence). The CDR3 has 17 amino acids. CDR3 sequence: CAWSVLAGPLAKNIQYF. The CDR3 DNA sequence: TGTGCCTGGAGTGTACTAGCTGGGCCGTTAGCCAAAAACATTCAGTACTTC.

The chain carries TRBV19 and TRBJ1-1; a weak D match, TRBD1 (5 bases). The germline gives CDR1 LNHDA, CDR2 SQIVND (reference sequence). CDR3 length: 16 amino acids. V dropped 3 bases and J dropped 0 bases, with 14 bases sitting between them. CDR3 sequence (DNA): TGTGCCAGTAGTATTGAGAGACAGCACTTGAACACTGAAGCTTTCTTT. Translation: CASSIERQHLNTEAFF. The variable domain in full, completed from reference TRBV19 and TRBJ1-1, reads DGGITQSPKYLFRKEGQNVTLSCEQNLNHDAMYWYRQDPGQGLRLIYYSQIVNDFQKGDIAEGYSVSREKKESFPLTVTSAQKNPTAFYLCASSIERQHLNTEAFFGQGTRLTVV.

J is TRBJ1-3 and V is TRBV29-1, with D maybe TRBD1 (6 bases). Germline V gives CDR1 SQVTM, CDR2 ANQGSEA. This CDR3 spans 12 amino acids. Trimming took 4 bases from V and 2 from J, leaving 6 bases between them. The CDR3 protein is CSVGQAGNTIYF. DNA for the CDR3: TGCAGCGTTGGACAGGCTGGAAACACCATATATTTT.

The chain couples TRBV19 to TRBJ2-2; 10 bases fit TRBD2. Unmatched junction bases numbered 9, after V lost 3 bases and J lost 5 bases. Germline-derived CDR1 and CDR2 are LNHDA and SQIVND (reference sequence). The CDR3 spans 17 residues. CDR3 region: CASSILSLTSGTGELFF. CDR3 coding DNA: TGTGCCAGTAGTATCCTCAGTTTGACTAGCGGGACCGGGGAGCTGTTTTTT.

V is TRBV5-4 and J is TRBJ2-3; 11 nucleotides match TRBD2. Germline CDR1 SGHNT, CDR2 YYREEE (reference sequence). This CDR3 region has 15 residues. The trim removed 7 bases at V and 2 bases at J, leaving 6 bases unmatched. In nucleotides, the CDR3 is TGTGCCAGCCGTCTAGCGGGGGGCATCACAGATACGCAGTATTTT. The encoded protein is CASRLAGGITDTQYF. The variable domain in full, completed from reference TRBV5-4 and TRBJ2-3, reads ETGVTQSPTHLIKTRGQQVTLRCSSQSGHNTVSWYQQALGQGPQFIFQYYREEENGRGNFPPRFSGLQFPNYSSELNVNALELDDSALYLCASRLAGGITDTQYFGPGTRLTVL.

This chain connects TRBV27 to TRBJ2-7, with TRBD2 as a possible D gene (6 bases). This CDR3 contains 16 residues. The germline gives CDR1 MNHEY, CDR2 SMNVEV (reference sequence). Trimming cost V 8 bases and J 6 bases, with 26 bases left between them. The DNA of the CDR3 is TGTGCCAGCGGCCCTAAGGGCGGGGTGGTTATAGGCGAGCAGTACTTC. It is translated as CASGPKGGVVIGEQYF.

This clone has more than one count but fewer than ten. The chain recombines TRBV28 with TRBJ1-3; 8 bases match TRBD1. The germline V gene has CDR1 MDHEN and CDR2 SYDVKM. CDR3 size: 18 residues. The trim removed 5 bases at V and 0 bases at J, leaving 12 bases unmatched. The CDR3 loop is CASSPKRGQAHSGNTIYF. CDR3 nucleotide sequence: TGTGCCAGCAGTCCCAAACGGGGACAGGCCCACTCTGGAAACACCATATATTTT.

A few counts support this clone. The V call is TRBV3-1 (or the pseudogene TRBV3-2), the J call TRBJ1-2, with unresolved D. From germline, CDR1 is LGHDT and CDR2 YNNKEL (reference sequence). V lost 1 base, J lost 8 bases, and 14 bases lay in between. The CDR3 is 14 amino acids. Here the CDR3 reads CASSQGPGSGGYTF. CDR3 in DNA: TGTGCCAGCAGCCAAGGTCCGGGGTCAGGAGGCTACACCTTC.

The chain has TRBV14 and TRBJ2-5; 7 bases are a match to TRBD2. The CDR3 spans 17 residues. The germline V gene has CDR1 SGHDN and CDR2 FVKESK. V lost 4 bases to trimming and J lost 5 bases; unmatched junction nucleotides: 16. The CDR3, as DNA: TGTGCCAGCAGCCCCCGGGGGGACGCTAGCTTCGAGGAGACCCAGTACTTC. Amino acid sequence: CASSPRGDASFEETQYF.

This clone occurred once. This chain links TRBV11-2 with TRBJ1-1; D is undetermined. The CDR3 spans 13 residues. Trimming pared 1 base from V and 2 bases from J, leaving 5 bases between. Germline CDR1 and CDR2: SGHAT and FQNNGV. CDR3 sequence reads: CASSLVRNTEAFF. CDR3 in DNA: TGTGCCAGCAGCTTAGTCAGAAACACTGAAGCTTTCTTT.

The rearrangement joins TRBV19 to TRBJ1-6; 7 nucleotides agree with TRBD1. This CDR3 is built from 17 residues. Germline assignment: CDR1 LNHDA and CDR2 SQIVND (reference sequence). The trim removed 1 base at V and 4 bases at J, leaving 7 bases unmatched. This CDR3 is CASSIGRDSFYNSPLHF. CDR3 bases: TGTGCCAGTAGTATAGGCCGGGACAGCTTTTATAATTCACCCCTCCACTTT.

This chain uses TRBV4-1 with TRBJ2-1; 9 nucleotides match TRBD2. The CDR3 runs to 17 residues. Germline-derived CDR1 and CDR2 are MGHRA and YSYEKL. Trimming cost V 0 bases and J 0 bases; bases outside gene matches: 3. The CDR3 region has the DNA TGCGCCAGCAGCCAAGATCCTAGCGGGGACTCCTACAATGAGCAGTTCTTC. This encodes CASSQDPSGDSYNEQFF.

The V gene is TRBV4-1, the J gene TRBJ2-7; D ambiguous. Trimming left V 1 base short and J 2 bases short, with 9 bases between. The germline V gene has CDR1 MGHRA and CDR2 YSYEKL. The CDR3 is 14 residues long. CDR3 loop: CASSQVGRPYEQYF. The CDR3 coding sequence is TGCGCCAGCAGCCAAGTGGGCAGGCCCTACGAGCAGTACTTC.

This chain joins TRBV10-1 and TRBJ1-1; no reliable D call. V was trimmed by 4 bases and J by 2 bases, leaving 8 bases between them. The CDR3 runs 13 residues. Germline V gene lookup returns CDR1 WNHNN and CDR2 SYGVQD (reference sequence). In DNA, the CDR3 is TGCGCCAGCAGTGTTACAGCAAACACTGAAGCTTTCTTT. Translated: CASSVTANTEAFF.